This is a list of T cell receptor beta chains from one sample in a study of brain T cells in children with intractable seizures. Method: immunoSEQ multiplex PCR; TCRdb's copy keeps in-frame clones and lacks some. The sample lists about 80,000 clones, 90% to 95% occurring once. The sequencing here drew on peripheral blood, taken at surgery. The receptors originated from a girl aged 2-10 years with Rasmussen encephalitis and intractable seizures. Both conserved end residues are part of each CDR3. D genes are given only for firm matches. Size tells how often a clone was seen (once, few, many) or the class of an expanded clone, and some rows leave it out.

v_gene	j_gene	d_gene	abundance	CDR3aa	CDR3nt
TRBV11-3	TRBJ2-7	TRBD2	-	CASSLDLAGAMFYEQYF	TGTGCCAGCAGCTTAGATCTAGCGGGAGCTATGTTCTACGAGCAGTACTTC
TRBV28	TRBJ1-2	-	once	CASRDTYGYTF	TGTGCCAGCCGGGACACCTATGGCTACACCTTC
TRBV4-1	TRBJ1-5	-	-	CASSQSGGINQPQHF	TGCGCCAGCAGCCAGTCGGGGGGCATTAATCAGCCCCAGCATTTT
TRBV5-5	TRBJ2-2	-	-	CASSLASGGAWNTGELFF	TGTGCCAGCAGCTTGGCCTCCGGAGGGGCCTGGAACACCGGGGAGCTGTTTTTT
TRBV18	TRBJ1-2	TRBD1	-	CASSLLDRAIYGYTF	TGTGCCAGCTCACTACTGGACAGGGCTATCTATGGCTACACCTTC
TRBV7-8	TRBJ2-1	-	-	CASSLAGRSSYNEQFF	TGTGCCAGCAGCTTAGCGGGGCGTAGCTCCTACAATGAGCAGTTCTTC
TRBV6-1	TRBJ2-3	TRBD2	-	CASSEALRGAGTQYF	TGTGCCAGCAGTGAAGCGCTGCGGGGGGCGGGTACGCAGTATTTT
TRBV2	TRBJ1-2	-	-	CASNRYIYGYTF	TGTGCCAGCAACAGGTATATCTATGGCTACACCTTC
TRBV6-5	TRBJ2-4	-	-	CASRRRDTKNQYF	TGTGCCAGCAGGCGAAGGGACACCAAGAATCAGTACTTC
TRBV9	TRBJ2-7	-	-	CASSVSQGSYEQYF	TGTGCCAGCAGCGTATCACAGGGATCCTACGAGCAGTACTTC
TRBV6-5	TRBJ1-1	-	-	CASSPPGLRRTEAFF	TGTGCCAGCAGTCCTCCGGGACTTAGGAGAACTGAAGCTTTCTTT
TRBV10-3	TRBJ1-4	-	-	CAISGQKNEKLFF	TGTGCCATCAGTGGACAGAAGAATGAAAAACTGTTTTTT
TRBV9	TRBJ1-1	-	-	CASKGLNTEAFF	TGTGCCAGCAAAGGCTTGAACACTGAAGCTTTCTTT
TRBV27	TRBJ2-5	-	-	CASGVQETQYF	TGTGCCAGCGGAGTACAAGAGACCCAGTACTTC
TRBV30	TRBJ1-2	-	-	CAWSERLIYGYTF	TGTGCCTGGAGTGAGCGTCTGATCTATGGCTACACCTTC
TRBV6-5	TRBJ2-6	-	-	CASKIGPGANVLTF	TGTGCCAGCAAAATTGGACCTGGGGCCAACGTCCTGACTTTC
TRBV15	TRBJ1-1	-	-	CATSTEVYTEAFF	TGTGCCACCAGCACGGAGGTTTACACTGAAGCTTTCTTT
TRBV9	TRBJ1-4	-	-	CASSPEGRGEKLFF	TGTGCCAGCAGCCCCGAGGGTAGGGGTGAAAAACTGTTTTTT
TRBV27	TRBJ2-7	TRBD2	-	CASSLSGVHEQYF	TGTGCCAGCAGTTTGAGCGGGGTACACGAGCAGTACTTC
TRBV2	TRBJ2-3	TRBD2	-	CASSVGLAGGDTQYF	TGTGCCAGCAGTGTGGGGCTAGCGGGAGGGGATACGCAGTATTTT
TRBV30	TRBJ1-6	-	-	CAWMVGIADSPLHF	TGTGCCTGGATGGTTGGCATCGCCGATTCACCCCTCCACTTT
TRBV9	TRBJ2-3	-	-	CASSGPSDTQYF	TGTGCCAGCAGCGGACCTTCAGATACGCAGTATTTT
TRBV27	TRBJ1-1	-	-	CASSLVFTEAFF	TGTGCCAGCAGTTTAGTTTTCACTGAAGCTTTCTTT
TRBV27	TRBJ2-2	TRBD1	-	CASSPILDRGRLGTGELFF	TGTGCCAGCAGTCCTATCTTGGACAGGGGGCGTTTGGGGACCGGGGAGCTGTTTTTT
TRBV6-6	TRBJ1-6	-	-	CASTGQGNSPLHF	TGTGCCAGCACAGGGCAGGGAAATTCACCCCTCCACTTT
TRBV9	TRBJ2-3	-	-	CASSTGADTQYF	TGTGCCAGCAGCACGGGAGCAGATACGCAGTATTTT
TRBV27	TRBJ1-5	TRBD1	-	CASSLSAGGALGNQPQHF	TGTGCCAGCAGTTTATCGGCAGGGGGCGCATTAGGGAATCAGCCCCAGCATTTT
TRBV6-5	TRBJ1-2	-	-	CASTVLNYGYTF	TGTGCCAGCACGGTCCTTAACTATGGCTACACCTTC
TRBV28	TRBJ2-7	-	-	CASSRRDRYYEQYF	TGTGCCAGCAGTCGACGGGACCGATACTACGAGCAGTACTTC
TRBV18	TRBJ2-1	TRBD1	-	CASSPRQGNEQFF	TGTGCCAGCTCACCACGACAGGGCAATGAGCAGTTCTTC
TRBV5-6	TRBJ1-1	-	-	CASSFNEGMRTEAFF	TGTGCCAGCAGCTTTAACGAGGGGATGAGAACTGAAGCTTTCTTT
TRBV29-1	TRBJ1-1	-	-	CSAASFRGMNTEAFF	TGCAGCGCGGCCAGTTTTAGGGGGATGAACACTGAAGCTTTCTTT
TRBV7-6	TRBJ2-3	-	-	CASSLEIQPSDTQYF	TGTGCCAGCAGCTTAGAAATCCAGCCTTCAGATACGCAGTATTTT
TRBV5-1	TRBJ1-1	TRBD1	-	CASSVTGIRTEAFF	TGCGCCAGCAGCGTGACAGGGATCCGGACTGAAGCTTTCTTT
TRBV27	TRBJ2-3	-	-	CASSSPREVGDTQYF	TGTGCCAGCAGTTCCCCCCGCGAGGTTGGAGATACGCAGTATTTT